This TCR beta chain was sequenced for a study of human CD8 memory T cell subsets. Germline CDR1 is SGHKS and CDR2 is YYEKEE (reference sequence). The CDR3 runs 16 residues. Sequencing libraries of TCR beta were made by UMI-labeled 5' RACE. TCRdb reprocessed the 5' RACE reads, with one entry per CDR3 protein and no DNA. This listing includes 4,500 to 5,500 distinct CDR3 sequences. Findings of the study overall: Precursor exhausted T cells appeared less diverse than stem-like memory T cells according to Chao1 estimates.

A remark on this clonotype: The antigen is not known.

The V gene is TRBV5-5, the J gene TRBJ2-1; TCRdb's D call, TRBD2, is unchecked because there is no DNA. This TCR came from a human donor in good health. Material: CD8+ T cells from PBMCs. CDR3 region: CASSLELGALHGEQFF.